This TCR beta chain was obtained from a study of blood T cells in healthy people across ages. Findings of the study overall: For the donors, CMV status was unknown and possibly confounded expanded clonotype changes.

Germline V gives CDR1 DFQATT, CDR2 SNEGSKA (reference sequence). V lost 6 bases, J lost 4 bases, and 13 bases stayed unmatched. This CDR3 comprises 15 residues. Regarding this clonotype: The antigen is unknown.

Combining a sample-barcoded 5' primer with a J-beta primer mix, a second PCR ran for roughly 6 to 11 cycles. TCRdb itself ran the 5' RACE reads through MiXCR, one entry per CDR3 protein. The sample yields approximately 1.5 million distinct CDR3 sequences, approximately 43% seen once. The source is a woman under 30 in good health. The sequenced sample was blood. The chain employs TRBV20-1 and TRBJ2-3, with 7 bases matching TRBD2. CDR3 in DNA: TGCAGTGCCCTGTTTTGGGGACTACAAGCAGATACGCAGTATTTT. Its translation is CSALFWGLQADTQYF.